This entry lists 22 T cell receptor delta chains sequenced from one sample in a study of γδ T cells in repeated Plasmodium falciparum infection. Gammadelta T cells were flow-sorted from PBMC into Vgamma9/Vdelta2+ and Vdelta2-negative populations for bulk analysis. TCRdb re-called the multiplex PCR reads using CATT. Of 90,000 or so delta-chain clones in the sample, over 0.75% were seen once. What was sequenced was gamma-delta T cells from blood. These receptors came from a pool of human donors (malaria-infected and uninfected, not separated).

On this clone: The TCRdb record carries a much larger clone's protein, which differs from this DNA's translation at residue 5; a read error is the likely cause, and the protein listed here is the DNA translation. This chain uses TRDV1 with TRDJ1, with 10 bases lining up with TRDD3. TCRdb gives no J gene; it was assigned here by matching the DNA to germline. The CDR3 extends over 18 amino acids. Germline-derived CDR1 and CDR2 are TSWWSYY and QGS. V gave up 4 bases and J gave up 3 bases; unmatched junction bases: 14. The CDR3, as DNA: TGTGCTCTTGGGGCCCGGGCCTTCGTGGGGGATACAGCCGATAAACTCATCTTT. Amino acids: CALGARAFVGDTADKLIF.

This clone came up many times. TCRdb shows a much larger clone's protein in place of this DNA's translation, and the two differ at residue 5, likely through a read error; the protein shown is translated from the DNA. CDR3: CACDAHLTKNTDKLIF. For the CDR3, the DNA is TGTGCCTGTGACGCCCACCTGACAAAAAACACCGATAAACTCATCTTT. This chain joins TRDV2 and TRDJ1; D call uncertain. This CDR3 has 16 amino acids. V was cut by 3 bases and J by 0 bases, with 16 bases left in between. Germline CDR1 is GEAIGNYY and CDR2 is EKD.

This clone was seen a few times. A read error likely explains this, since a far larger clone differs by one base. Other DNA sequences in this sample translate to the same CDR3. The J gene went uncalled, whereas the V gene is TRDV2; TRDD3, as called in the table, went unchecked against the DNA. CDR1 GEAIGNYY and CDR2 EKD come from the germline V gene. There are 22 residues in the CDR3. The CDR3 nucleotides read TGTGCCTGTGACACCGGAGGCCCGGATACTGGGGGACGCGCACCGTACACCGATAAACTAATCTTT. It yields the protein CACDTGGPDTGGRAPYTDKLIF.

The table lists this clone with a few counts. A far larger clone lies a single base away; this is likely a read error. Other DNA sequences in this specimen translate into the identical CDR3. This CDR3 reads CALGEPGALRSGGSSDKLIF. In DNA, the CDR3 is TGCGCTCTTGGGGAACCGGGGGCCCTACGCTCCGGGGGATCAAGCGATAAACTCATCTTT. This chain uses TRDV1 with TRDJ1, with 7 bases lining up with TRDD3. This CDR3 has 20 amino acids. From germline, CDR1 is TSWWSYY and CDR2 QGS.

Only a few counts were recorded for this clone. TCRdb records a much larger clone's protein for this DNA, with a difference at residue 9 that likely arises from a read error; the protein given is the translation of the DNA. The chain has TRDV2 and TRDJ1; perhaps TRDD3 as D (5 bases). V lost 3 bases and J 2 bases, leaving 18 bases between the germline ends. The germline V gene encodes CDR1 GEAIGNYY and CDR2 EKD. The CDR3 has 16 residues. CDR3 nucleotides: TGTGCCTGTGACTCGCGTAACCCTGGGAGAACCGATAAACTCATCTTT. This codes for CACDSRNPGRTDKLIF.

This clone was observed a few times. This DNA translates differently at residue 12 from the TCRdb protein, which is that of a much larger clone; a read error is likely, and the protein shown is the DNA's own translation. CDR3 region: CALAHFRGIIDVVRADKLIF. CDR3 coding DNA: TGTGCTCTGGCGCACTTCCGCGGGATTATTGACGTAGTCAGGGCCGATAAACTCATCTTT. This chain connects TRDV1 to TRDJ1; D is tentatively TRDD2 or TRDD3 (5 bases each). As TCRdb names no J gene, one was assigned here on the basis of a DNA match to germline. This CDR3 spans 20 amino acids. Germline CDR1 reads TSWWSYY; CDR2 reads QGS. Trimming pared 9 bases from V and 3 bases from J, leaving 35 bases between.

This clone was observed a few times. With a far larger clone one base away, a read error is the likely cause. Other DNA sequences of this sample code for an identical CDR3. The rearrangement joins TRDV1 to TRDJ1; D is ambiguous. No J segment appears in TCRdb, so it was assigned here by matching the sequence to germline. Germline-derived CDR1 and CDR2 are TSWWSYY and QGS. V lost 2 bases and J lost 0, with 13 bases in between. This CDR3 is built from 16 residues. CDR3 region: CALGELPPPYTDKLIF. The DNA of the CDR3 is TGTGCTCTTGGGGAATTGCCCCCACCGTACACCGATAAACTCATCTTT.

This clone was observed many times. The chain has TRDV1 and TRDJ2, with 8 nucleotides matching TRDD3. The CDR3 length is 20 residues. Germline loops: CDR1 TSWWSYY, CDR2 QGS. Unmatched junction bases numbered 13, after V lost 1 base and J lost 0 bases. The CDR3 loop is CALGERLPPGGPSLTAQLFF. CDR3 bases: TGTGCTCTTGGGGAACGCCTTCCCCCTGGGGGACCCTCTTTGACAGCACAACTCTTCTTT.

This clone has at least ten counts. A far larger clone lies a single base away; this is likely a read error. This same CDR3 is encoded by further DNA sequences in the sample. The J gene was not called, though the V gene is TRAV38-2/DV8. The CDR3 is 17 residues long. Per the germline V gene, CDR1 is TSESDYY and CDR2 is QEAYKQQN. CDR3 DNA sequence: TGTGCTTATAGCGACCGAACCCTTCACTCTAACACCGATAAGCTCATCTTT. This codes for CAYSDRTLHSNTDKLIF.

This clone was recorded at least ten times. The protein listed by TCRdb differs at residue 7 from the translated DNA, so the DNA translation is shown. This chain connects TRDV1 to TRDJ1; 8 nucleotides align to TRDD3. CDR1 is TSWWSYY and CDR2 is QGS in the germline V gene. The ends lost 1 base at V and 0 bases at J; junction bases unmatched: 13. This CDR3 region has 19 residues. The CDR3 region has the DNA TGTGCTCTTGGGGAACATACCGTACTGGGGGGGACGTACACCGATAAACTCATCTTT. Amino acids: CALGEHTVLGGTYTDKLIF.

As regards this clone: The protein in TCRdb stems from a much larger clone and differs at residue 10 from this DNA's translation, likely a read error; here the protein is translated from the DNA. The J gene is TRDJ1, the V gene TRDV2; D not resolved. The J gene, absent from TCRdb, was called here by matching the DNA to germline. This CDR3 is built from 15 residues. Between the trimmed V and J ends, which lost 0 bases and 4 bases, there was a span of 14 bases. Germline CDR1 reads GEAIGNYY; CDR2 reads EKD. This CDR3 reads CACDTVATPIDKLIF. The CDR3 region has the DNA TGTGCCTGTGACACCGTTGCTACCCCTATCGATAAACTCATCTTT.

As regards this clone: TCRdb assigns this DNA the protein of a much larger clone, which departs from its translation at residue 6; this likely reflects a read error, and the protein shown comes from translating the DNA. The genes are TRDV2 and TRDJ4, with TRDD3 identical over 8 bases. The J gene, absent from TCRdb, was called here by matching the DNA to germline. Germline trimming cut 1 base from V and 2 bases from J; bases unmatched to any gene: 11. Germline loops: CDR1 GEAIGNYY, CDR2 EKD. The CDR3 runs to 16 residues. CDR3 sequence: CACDTQAVGDTRPLIF. DNA of the CDR3: TGTGCCTGTGACACACAGGCTGTCGGGGATACTAGACCCCTGATCTTT.

As regards this clone: The protein held in TCRdb is that of a much larger clone and does not match this DNA's translation at residue 12, likely because of a read error; the protein shown is translated from the DNA. The chain recombines TRDV2 with TRDJ1, with 10 bases matching TRDD3. The J gene, missing from TCRdb, was assigned here through DNA to germline matching. The length of the CDR3 is 19 residues. Germline lookup yields CDR1 GEAIGNYY and CDR2 EKD. V dropped 3 bases and J dropped 0; count of bases not matched to a gene: 15. CDR3 in amino acids: CACDPIPKLGDADTDKLIF. The CDR3 nucleotides read TGTGCCTGTGACCCCATACCCAAACTGGGGGATGCGGACACCGATAAACTCATCTTT.

As for this clone: The protein TCRdb lists belongs to a much larger clone and differs from this DNA's translation at residue 9, which points to a read error; the protein shown is made from the DNA. This chain joins TRDV2 and TRDJ1; TRDD3 matches 9 bases. The J gene was missing in TCRdb and was found by matching the end of the DNA to germline. The junction had 16 bases not matched to a gene; V was cut back by 3 bases and J by 0 bases. This CDR3 has 19 amino acids. Germline V gives CDR1 GEAIGNYY, CDR2 EKD. As DNA, the CDR3 is TGTGCCTGTGACTCCTTACTGGGGGAATTACCGGGGGACACCGATAAACTCATCTTT. Translating it yields CACDSLLGELPGDTDKLIF.

Comment on this clone: The protein given by TCRdb reflects a much larger clone and differs at residue 15 from this DNA's translation, likely from a read error; the protein shown is the DNA's translation. V gene TRDV2 combines with J gene TRDJ3; D is uncertain. Assignment of the J gene here rests on matching the DNA to germline, because TCRdb gives none. The CDR3 consists of 18 residues. CDR1 is GEAIGNYY and CDR2 is EKD in the germline V gene. The CDR3 bases are TGTGCCTGTGACACCGTCACGCCAGGGGCCAGGGACACCCGACGGATGTTTTTC. Translation gives CACDTVTPGARDTRRMFF.

For this clone: This DNA's translation and the protein TCRdb lists, from a much larger clone, do not match at residue 10, likely due to a read error; the protein shown is translated from the DNA. The CDR3 DNA sequence: TGTGCTCTTGGGGAACCGACCCATTCCCCTAATGGGGGATACTACACCGATAAACTCATCTTT. Its protein is CALGEPTHSPNGGYYTDKLIF. The chain couples TRDV1 to TRDJ1; 10 nucleotides match TRDD3. J was trimmed by 0 bases and V by 1 base; bases with no gene match: 17. This CDR3 has 21 amino acids. CDR1 and CDR2 (germline): TSWWSYY, QGS.

In the case of this clone: Since a far larger clone is one base different, this is likely a read error. Within the sample, other DNA sequences also encode this same CDR3. The CDR3 DNA reads TGTGCCTGTGACACCGTGGAGGTCCAGTACACCGATAAACTAATCTTT. Amino acid sequence: CACDTVEVQYTDKLIF. The chain is built from TRDV2 and TRDJ1, with no clear D. Germline CDR1 is GEAIGNYY and CDR2 is EKD. The CDR3 covers 16 residues.

Worth noting for this clone: A far bigger clonotype differs at one base, so this is likely a read error. This specimen includes other DNA sequences encoding the same CDR3. The V and J genes are TRDV1 and TRDJ1; D gene uncertain. The J gene was missing in TCRdb and was found by matching the end of the DNA to germline. Per the germline V gene, CDR1 is TSWWSYY and CDR2 is QGS. The V and J ends lost 4 bases and 0 bases respectively, with 24 bases between them. There are 19 residues in the CDR3. The DNA for the CDR3 is TGTGCTCTTGGGGGAAGACTTAAAAAATCCCTCCGGTACACCGATAAACTCATCTTT. It translates to CALGGRLKKSLRYTDKLIF.

On this clone: A read error is likely here: a far larger clone is one base away. Other nucleotide sequences in the sample specify the same CDR3. V gene TRDV2 combines with J gene TRDJ1; 11 bases are a match to TRDD3. The J gene was not available in TCRdb and was assigned here by matching the DNA to germline segments. The junction had 11 bases not matched to a gene; V was cut back by 0 bases and J by 0 bases. The CDR3 consists of 19 residues. CDR1 is GEAIGNYY and CDR2 is EKD in the germline V gene. The CDR3 spells CACDTLVLGDRGDTDKLIF. Written as DNA, the CDR3 is TGTGCCTGTGACACCCTCGTACTGGGGGATAGAGGAGACACCGATAAACTCATCTTT.

As concerns this clone: TCRdb records a much larger clone's protein for this DNA, with a difference at residue 18 that likely arises from a read error; the protein given is the translation of the DNA. This chain connects TRDV1 to TRDJ1, with D possibly TRDD3 on 6 matching bases. Germline lookup yields CDR1 TSWWSYY and CDR2 QGS. Trimming took off 0 bases at V and 6 bases at J, with 35 bases between the two ends. The CDR3 loop spans 22 amino acids. CDR3 loop: CALGELGGDLGTGNYLSNKLIF. CDR3 bases: TGTGCTCTTGGGGAACTTGGAGGGGACTTAGGTACTGGGAACTACCTTTCCAATAAACTCATCTTT.

This clone was counted between two and nine times. The mismatch at residue 14 between this DNA's translation and the TCRdb protein of a much larger clone likely reflects a read error; the protein shown is translated from the DNA. The chain uses TRDV2 and TRDJ1; 7 nucleotides match TRDD3. The CDR3 covers 18 residues. Germline assignment: CDR1 GEAIGNYY and CDR2 EKD. CDR3 DNA sequence: TGTGCCTGTGACACTAAGGCCTGGGGGGGGCCCACAACCGCTAAACTCATCTTT. This gives the protein CACDTKAWGGPTTAKLIF.

Of note for this clone: With only one base between it and a far larger clone, this is likely a read error. The V gene is TRDV2, the J gene TRDJ1; D is unclear. In the absence of a J gene in TCRdb, the DNA was matched to germline to assign it here. V was clipped by 0 bases and J by 0 bases, with 13 bases between them. CDR1 GEAIGNYY and CDR2 EKD come from the germline V gene. The CDR3 totals 16 residues. The CDR3 nucleotides are TGTGCCTGTGACACCCTTGCGGATCGCTACACCGATAAACTCATCTTT. Translating gives CACDTLADRYTDKLIF.